The T cell receptor (beta chain) under discussion was sequenced for a study of CXCR3-negative and CXCR3-positive naive CD8 T cells. Libraries were UMI-labeled 5' RACE TRB cDNA. Following a re-call of the 5' RACE reads, TCRdb has one entry per CDR3 protein and lacks DNA. The sample's table shows tens of thousands of distinct CDR3 sequences. The V gene's germline CDR1 is MNHNY and CDR2 SVGAGI (reference sequence). The CDR3 extends over 17 amino acids. Sample: naive CXCR3- CD8+ T cells from blood. Subset noted: CD45RO-CCR7+CD27+CD95- naive CD8+ T cells lacking CXCR3 (TNR3-). The J gene is TRBJ1-1, the V gene TRBV6-6. This TCR was recovered from a human donor in good health. Some clones in this sample may be carry-over from other donors' samples. The CDR3 region is CASSYSGGFGGDTEAFF.